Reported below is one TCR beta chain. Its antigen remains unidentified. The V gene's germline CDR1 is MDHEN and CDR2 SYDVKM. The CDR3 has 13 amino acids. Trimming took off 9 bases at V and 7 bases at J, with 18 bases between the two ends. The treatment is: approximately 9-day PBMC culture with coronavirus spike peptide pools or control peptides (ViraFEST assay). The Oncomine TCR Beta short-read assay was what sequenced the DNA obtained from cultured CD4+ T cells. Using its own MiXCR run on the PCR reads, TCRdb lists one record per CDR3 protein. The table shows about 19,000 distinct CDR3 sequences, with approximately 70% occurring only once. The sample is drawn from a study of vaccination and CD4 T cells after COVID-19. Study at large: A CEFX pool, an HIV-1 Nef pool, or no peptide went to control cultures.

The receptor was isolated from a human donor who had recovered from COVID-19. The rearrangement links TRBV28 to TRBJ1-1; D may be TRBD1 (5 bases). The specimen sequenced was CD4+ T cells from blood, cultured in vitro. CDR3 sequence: CASNGAAHFEAFF. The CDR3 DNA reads TGTGCCAGTAACGGGGCAGCTCACTTTGAAGCTTTCTTT.